What follows describes a single TCR beta chain. Only a few counts were recorded for this clonotype. Its specific antigen is unknown. No per-base quality is available; no much larger clone lies one base away. This sample is part of a study of blood T cells in healthy people across ages (dated by TCRdb to between 2015 and 2017). Background on the whole study: In model experiments, roughly one uniquely barcoded TCR beta cDNA molecule per two T cells was captured by template switching. The study measured age-related changes in TCR beta repertoire diversity using deep sequencing normalized with unique cDNA molecular identifiers. The donors were split into four age groups: young (average about 15 years), middle-aged (39), aged (over 55) and long-lived (roughly 86). To avoid experimental bias, donors of different ages were distributed randomly across sequencing lanes. Two additional independent replicas of 1 million unique cDNA reads from the same blood draw were analyzed for two donors (one aged 18 to 30 and one aged 80 or older).

Study-level results and caveats: Bulk unsorted PBMC profiling prevented conclusive comparison of naive and antigen-experienced compartments. Estimates of total diversity based on one million sequenced T cells were considered lower bounds and underestimates. Compared with the aged group, more naive CD4+ T cells, fewer expanded clones and increased TCR diversity were shown by the long-lived group, suggesting age selection. There was a strong correlation between observed TCR beta diversity and the percentage of naive T cells measured by flow cytometry. The CMV infection status of donors was not known, potentially confounding age-related changes in expanded clonotypes. As age increased, observed TCR beta diversity per million T cells dropped in a roughly linear way, and a significant reduction was already evident by age roughly 36.

The method behind the library was 5' RACE. Instrument used: Illumina HiSeq 2500. A second PCR of 7 to 11 cycles was performed with a sample-barcoded 5' primer and a J-beta primer mix. A unique molecular identifier was introduced onto each TCR beta cDNA molecule by a template-switch 5' adaptor carrying 12 random nucleotides. Each sample yielded at least 2.5 million CDR3-containing paired-end reads. The Mint cDNA synthesis kit, primed by a TRBC-specific oligonucleotide, was used to synthesize first-strand cDNA from all RNA. Following uracil-DNA glycosylase treatment, all cDNA underwent a first 18-cycle PCR with the universal primers M1SS and BC2_uni_R. The paper's data handling went like this. For normalization, 1 million high-quality reads were randomly selected from each sample, with every read carrying a distinct molecular identifier. Instead of being binned into consensus sequences, reads with shared molecular identifiers were discarded. MiTCR, run with a Q25 quality threshold and the strictest error-elimination algorithm, handled CDR3 identification, clonotype clustering and error correction. A nonparametric unseen species model with Euler transformation was used to estimate a lower bound on total TCR beta diversity. Using fastp trimming at Q25 and MiXCR clonotype assembly, TCRdb reanalyzed the public sequencing data and kept in-frame beta chains. One record per CDR3 amino acid sequence lists the most common genes and DNA. The V and J calls and clone size come from TCRdb's table, not from the authors' own analysis. The sample table contains about 600,000 distinct CDR3 sequences; only one count was recorded for roughly 43% of them. In total, the top ten clones hold around 24% of the sample.

The roughly 38 donors, aged about 6 to 90 years, were systemically healthy Caucasian individuals from Russia. Ten milliliters of peripheral blood were drawn from each donor into EDTA-treated Vacutainer tubes. Ficoll-Paque density-gradient centrifugation was used to isolate PBMCs, with at least 6 million obtained per sample. Trizol reagent was used to extract total RNA from the PBMCs, yielding at least 6 micrograms per sample. Naive CD45RAhigh/CD27high T cell percentages were measured by flow cytometry on a PBMC aliquot from every donor. The germline V gene provides CDR1 LGHNA and CDR2 YSLEER. Here V drops 0 bases and J drops 2 bases, and the junction holds 1 base not matched to any gene. The CDR3 holds 16 amino acids from the cysteine to the phenylalanine. The sequence is cut down to CDR3 DNA, 48 bases in frame from base 1.

The receptor comes from an older man in good health. This sequence uses TRBV4-3 and TRBJ2-5, with 12 bases aligning to TRBD2. Sequenced input: blood. CDR3 region: CASSQDLAGGQETQYF. The nucleotides read TGCGCCAGCAGCCAAGATCTAGCGGGAGGGCAAGAGACCCAGTACTTC.